This record looks at one T cell receptor beta chain sequence and its context. TCRdb re-called the 5' RACE reads and catalogs CDR3 proteins one per entry, DNA excluded. Here the sample table reports 200,000 to 300,000 distinct CDR3 sequences. CDR1 and CDR2 from the germline V gene are SEHNR and FQNEAQ (reference sequence). The CDR3 runs to 17 residues. These data come from a study of T cells expressing NK-cell markers. On the study more broadly: The authors derived TCR beta repertoires from sorted CD3+CD56+NKG2C+, CD3+CD56+NKG2C- and CD3+CD56-NKG2C+ T cells.

This clonotype was obtained from a woman aged 18-69 years in good health. The sequenced sample was blood T cells: a sorted CD56 or NKG2C T cell subset, CD4+ or CD8+ T cells, or bulk PBMC T cells (not recorded which). The V and J genes are TRBV7-9 and TRBJ2-3; the TCRdb call, TRBD2, lacks DNA for checking. CDR3 residues: CASSYGLAGTFTDTQYF.